The entry below describes one T cell receptor (beta chain). V dropped 3 bases and J dropped 1 base, with 15 bases sitting between them. Looked up from germline, CDR1 is SGHTA and CDR2 is FQGNSA. The CDR3 runs to 16 residues. Only in-frame clones appear in the TCRdb table, and some are missing; sequencing was by immunoSEQ multiplex PCR. Counted here are approximately 130,000 clones, about 92% occurring once; the ten biggest clones make up about 0.93%. The data belong to a study of OX40 agonist ivuxolimab in advanced cancers. Sequences were derived from CD4+ or CD8+ T cells sorted from blood, sampled in a trial of the OX40 agonist ivuxolimab. This chain connects TRBV7-2 to TRBJ1-1, with D tentatively TRBD1 (5 bases). The TCR originated in an adult with an advanced solid tumor such as melanoma, head and neck, liver or kidney cancer. CDR3 region: CASSFKASGRNTEAFF. CDR3 DNA: TGTGCCAGCAGCTTTAAGGCGTCGGGGCGGAACACTGAAGCTTTCTTT.